This TCR beta chain is from a study of T cell responses to AZD1222 COVID-19 vaccine. Only in-frame clones appear in the TCRdb table, and some are missing; sequencing was by immunoSEQ multiplex PCR. The sample has 150,000 to 170,000 clones, roughly nine tenths seen once. Trimming removed 1 base from V and 4 bases from J, with 16 bases in between. The germline V gene has CDR1 LGHNT and CDR2 FRNRAP. The CDR3 totals 16 residues. Sequencing was performed on peripheral blood, taken on day 0 of MenACWY control vaccination. This TCR was sampled from an adult in good health. This rearrangement joins TRBV12-5 to TRBJ1-2; a possible D gene is TRBD1 (5 bases). The CDR3 reads CASGLDRGLATYGYTF. CDR3 coding DNA: TGTGCTAGTGGTTTGGACCGGGGCTTGGCTACCTATGGCTACACCTTC.